This entry lists 24 T cell receptor beta chains sequenced from one sample in a study of regulatory T cells in long-lasting Graves disease. Construction of the TCR beta libraries employed iRepertoire HTBI primers in conjunction with Arm-PCR of CDR3 regions. MiXCR was run by TCRdb on the multiplex PCR reads, yielding one entry per CDR3 protein. The sample lists approximately 360,000 distinct CDR3 sequences; more than 20% were seen once. The time point denotes: persistent/refractory GD, antithyroid drugs over 5 years with positive TRAb. The TCR library was prepared using RNA isolated from PBMCs. The sequenced sample was peripheral blood mononuclear cells (PBMCs), obtained when the disease was refractory, from a patient treated with antithyroid drugs. These receptor sequences come from a woman in her 40s with Graves disease.

The genes are TRBV10-2 and TRBJ1-4, with D maybe TRBD1 (5 bases). Looked up from germline, CDR1 is WSHSY and CDR2 is SAAADI. The CDR3 contains 15 residues. The V gene lost 3 bases and the J gene lost 0 bases, with 8 bases spanning the gap. The CDR3 reads CASSDSGTTNEKLFF. CDR3 DNA sequence: TGCGCCAGCAGTGATTCAGGGACAACTAATGAAAAACTGTTTTTT.

The J gene is TRBJ2-7, the V gene TRBV29-1; 9 nucleotides line up with TRBD1. CDR1 is SQVTM and CDR2 is ANQGSEA in the germline V gene. The length of the CDR3 is 14 residues. Trimming removed 5 bases from V and 1 base from J; junction bases left unmatched: 6. Here the CDR3 reads CSVSGTGYSYEQYF. The DNA of the CDR3 is TGCAGCGTTTCCGGGACAGGGTATTCCTACGAGCAGTACTTC.

Remarks on this clonotype: This may arise from a read error, as a much more abundant clone is one base away. The gene calls are TRBV20-1 and TRBJ2-4; D may be TRBD1 or TRBD2 (5 bases each). Germline loops: CDR1 DFQATT, CDR2 SNEGSKA (reference sequence). This CDR3 has 14 amino acids. The chain's CDR3 is CSARPGLAKNTQYF. The DNA of the CDR3 is TGCAGTGCTAGGCCAGGGCTAGCCAAAAACACTCAGTACTTC.

This rearrangement joins TRBV15 to TRBJ1-6; 9 bases agree with TRBD1. Germline V gives CDR1 LNHNV, CDR2 YYDKDF (reference sequence). J was trimmed by 1 base and V by 0 bases; bases with no gene match: 7. There are 19 residues in the CDR3. The DNA for the CDR3 is TGTGCCACCAGCAGAGATTGGACAGGGGTAACATCCTATAATTCACCCCTCCACTTT. It encodes CATSRDWTGVTSYNSPLHF.

This clonotype was detected many times. This rearrangement joins TRBV28 to TRBJ2-7; 9 bases align to TRBD2. From germline, CDR1 is MDHEN and CDR2 SYDVKM. The CDR3 is 14 residues long. After removal of 5 bases from V and 8 bases from J, the junction contained 10 bases not matched to a gene. The CDR3 DNA reads TGTGCCAGCAGTCTCCTGGCGGGAGGGCCACAGCAGTACTTC. It translates to CASSLLAGGPQQYF.

The V gene is TRBV7-3, the J gene TRBJ2-1; 11 bases are a match to TRBD2. Trimming took 3 bases from V and 5 from J; bases not matched to a gene: 6. The CDR3 length is 16 residues. Germline V CDR1 and CDR2: SGHTA, FQGTGA. In DNA form, the CDR3 reads TGTGCCAGCAGCTTCCGACTAGCGGGGCCTAACAATGAGCAGTTCTTC. Its protein is CASSFRLAGPNNEQFF.

The chain joins TRBV20-1 to TRBJ2-6; TRBD1 is a possible D gene (5 bases). Trimming stripped 3 bases from V and 0 bases from J, with 9 bases between. The CDR3 sequence is 15 residues long. Germline V gene sequence: CDR1 DFQATT, CDR2 SNEGSKA (reference sequence). CDR3 sequence: CSASKGISGANVLTF. In DNA form, the CDR3 reads TGCAGTGCTAGTAAGGGGATCTCTGGGGCCAACGTCCTGACTTTC.

The V call is TRBV29-1, the J call TRBJ2-5; the D gene is possibly TRBD2 (6 bases). Trimming cost V 4 bases and J 5 bases, with 11 bases left between them. The CDR3 spans 12 residues. The germline V gene has CDR1 SQVTM and CDR2 ANQGSEA. The DNA for the CDR3 is TGCAGCGTTGCGGGACTTGGGGAGACCCAGTACTTC. Residues: CSVAGLGETQYF.

This clonotype was counted at least ten times. CDR3 amino acids: CATSRDQGDEKLFF. As DNA, the CDR3 is TGTGCCACCAGCAGAGATCAGGGAGATGAAAAACTGTTTTTT. This rearrangement joins TRBV15 to TRBJ1-4; a possible D gene is TRBD1 (5 bases). CDR3 length: 14 residues. The ends were cut back, 0 bases at V and 6 bases at J, with 8 bases in the middle. Germline CDR1 and CDR2: LNHNV and YYDKDF (reference sequence).

The V call is TRBV4-1, the J call TRBJ2-7; tentatively, D is TRBD2 (5 bases). V was clipped by 2 bases and J by 1 base, with 9 bases between them. The germline CDR1 and CDR2 sequences are MGHRA and YSYEKL. The CDR3 totals 14 residues. The CDR3 DNA reads as TGCGCCAGCAGCCAACCTACTAGATCCTACGAGCAGTACTTC. The encoded protein is CASSQPTRSYEQYF.

Ten or more counts support this clonotype. The chain recombines TRBV28 with TRBJ2-3; TRBD2 agrees at 8 bases. Trimming at V came to 5 bases and at J to 0 bases, leaving 7 bases not matched to a gene. Germline CDR1 MDHEN, CDR2 SYDVKM. The CDR3 sequence is 16 residues long. DNA of the CDR3: TGTGCCAGCAGTACTCCACTAGCGGCTAGCACAGATACGCAGTATTTT. It codes for CASSTPLAASTDTQYF.

This clonotype was counted many times. V is TRBV10-2 and J is TRBJ2-5, with 14 bases fitting TRBD2. The V segment lost 6 bases and the J segment 2 bases; nucleotides outside the gene matches: 5. Germline V gene sequence: CDR1 WSHSY, CDR2 SAAADI. The CDR3 has 16 residues. The CDR3 coding sequence is TGCGCCAGCAGCGTCGGACTAGCGGGGGGACAAGAGACCCAGTACTTC. It encodes CASSVGLAGGQETQYF.

This clonotype has a handful of counts. V usage is TRBV7-6 and J usage is TRBJ2-5, with D perhaps TRBD2 (6 bases). This CDR3 has 18 residues. Trimming shortened V by 4 bases and J by 4 bases, and 25 bases separated the two germline ends. Germline V CDR1 and CDR2: SGHVS, FNYEAQ. The CDR3 DNA reads TGTGCCAGCAGCTCGCGGAGTACGTTGGCAGTGCGGGGAGAGACCCAGTACTTC. This encodes CASSSRSTLAVRGETQYF.

There are many counts of this clonotype. The genes are TRBV6-5 and TRBJ2-5, with D unresolved. V dropped 0 bases and J dropped 3 bases, with 11 bases sitting between them. The germline CDR1 and CDR2 sequences are MNHEY and SVGAGI. The CDR3 is 15 residues long. CDR3 sequence: CASSYSISAKETQYF. For the CDR3, the DNA is TGTGCCAGCAGTTACTCGATCTCGGCCAAAGAGACCCAGTACTTC.

The table lists this clonotype with many counts. The DNA of the CDR3 is TGTGCCAGCAGTACAGGGTTAATCCTGGGCTCCTACGAGCAGTACTTC. This codes for CASSTGLILGSYEQYF. The rearrangement links TRBV2 to TRBJ2-7; D is perhaps TRBD1 (6 bases). This CDR3 region has 16 residues. Germline V CDR1 and CDR2: SNHLY, FYNNEI. The germline V and J ends were trimmed by 5 bases and 0 bases, with 17 bases remaining between them.

The chain combines TRBV18 with TRBJ1-1; D remains ambiguous. V gave up 0 bases and J gave up 10 bases, with 3 bases separating them. This CDR3 comprises 10 residues. CDR1 and CDR2 (germline): KGHSH, LQKENI. CDR3 DNA sequence: TGTGCCAGCTCACCACCGGCAGCTTTCTTT. Translating gives CASSPPAAFF.

The CDR3 loop reads CASSLTSGNTDTQYF. The CDR3 DNA reads as TGTGCCAGCAGCTTAACTAGCGGGAACACAGATACGCAGTATTTT. The V call is TRBV7-2, the J call TRBJ2-3; TRBD2 matches 10 bases. The V gene's germline CDR1 is SGHTA and CDR2 FQGNSA. The CDR3 contains 15 residues. V dropped 2 bases and J dropped 2; count of bases not matched to a gene: 1.

The V call is TRBV19, the J call TRBJ2-2; unclear D gene. The CDR3 contains 13 residues. V lost 7 bases and J lost 8, with 14 bases in between. The V gene's germline CDR1 is LNHDA and CDR2 SQIVND (reference sequence). DNA of the CDR3: TGTGCCAGTACCCCAGCTCCCGTGGGGGAGCTGTTTTTT. Translating it yields CASTPAPVGELFF.

In this sample, this clonotype turned up many times. The V call is TRBV28, the J call TRBJ1-4, with 7 bases lining up with TRBD1. V lost 6 bases, J lost 3 bases, and 13 bases stayed unmatched. This CDR3 is built from 17 residues. Germline V gene sequence: CDR1 MDHEN, CDR2 SYDVKM. The CDR3 is CASRRNRGWAANEKLFF. DNA for the CDR3: TGTGCCAGCAGAAGAAACAGGGGCTGGGCGGCTAATGAAAAACTGTTTTTT.

This clonotype appeared many times. The CDR3 region is CASSFSGATTVNTEAFF. The CDR3 DNA follows: TGTGCCAGCAGCTTTTCCGGGGCGACAACAGTGAACACTGAAGCTTTCTTT. This sequence joins TRBV11-2 and TRBJ1-1, with a weak D call TRBD1 (5 bases). V was trimmed by 3 bases and J by 0 bases, leaving 17 bases between them. Germline values: CDR1 SGHAT, CDR2 FQNNGV. The CDR3 spans 17 residues.

The sample holds a few counts of this clonotype. A read error may be the cause here, since a much bigger clone is one base away. J is TRBJ2-7 and V is TRBV28, with 8 bases lining up with TRBD2. The CDR3 is made up of 16 amino acids. Germline V CDR1 and CDR2: MDHEN, SYDVKM. The CDR3 region is CASSFFSTSGWYGQYF. The CDR3 bases are TGTGCCAGCAGTTTTTTCAGCACTAGCGGCTGGTACGGGCAGTACTTC.

The chain carries TRBV11-2 and TRBJ2-1, with a tentative D call TRBD2 (7 bases). There are 18 residues in the CDR3. V dropped 1 base and J dropped 0 bases, with 16 bases sitting between them. Per the germline V gene, CDR1 is SGHAT and CDR2 is FQNNGV. Written as DNA, the CDR3 is TGTGCCAGCAGCTTAGGCGGGTTTGGGGGGGCCTCCTACAATGAGCAGTTCTTC. Its protein is CASSLGGFGGASYNEQFF.

This clonotype was detected a few times. V is TRBV7-9 and J is TRBJ2-2; perhaps TRBD2 as D (6 bases). Germline V gene sequence: CDR1 SEHNR, CDR2 FQNEAQ (reference sequence). Trimming left V 6 bases short and J 0 bases short, with 20 bases between. This CDR3 has 18 amino acids. CDR3: CASRNPTPVAANTGELFF. CDR3 DNA sequence: TGTGCCAGCAGGAACCCTACGCCGGTAGCGGCGAACACCGGGGAGCTGTTTTTT.

This clonotype showed up many times. This chain uses TRBV29-1 with TRBJ1-1, with D possibly matching TRBD1 (5 bases). Germline loops: CDR1 SQVTM, CDR2 ANQGSEA. V lost 3 bases and J lost 0, with 8 bases in between. The CDR3 contains 13 residues. CDR3 nucleotides: TGCAGCGTTGACGGGACGGTGAACACTGAAGCTTTCTTT. Translated: CSVDGTVNTEAFF.